The T cell receptor beta chain described here comes from a study of blood T cell repertoires in COVID-19. Assay used: immunoSEQ multiplex PCR; TCRdb lists only in-frame clones, some missing. The sample contains 270,000 or so clones, roughly 87% of which appear only once. The CDR3 has 13 amino acids. Germline values: CDR1 SGHRS, CDR2 YFSETQ. The V gene lost 4 bases and the J gene lost 4 bases, with 11 bases spanning the gap. Comment on this clone: This specimen includes other DNA sequences encoding the same CDR3.

The receptor's source is a human donor in a cohort sampled during active COVID-19. The sequenced sample was peripheral blood. V usage is TRBV5-1 and J usage is TRBJ2-5, with D perhaps matching TRBD1 (6 bases). CDR3 region: CASSPGTRETQYF. CDR3 sequence (DNA): TGCGCCAGCAGCCCAGGGACAAGAGAGACCCAGTACTTC.